This T cell receptor (beta chain) originates from a study of cytomegalovirus exposure and HLA in healthy donors. Germline lookup yields CDR1 MRHNA and CDR2 SNTAGT. The V end lost 4 bases, the J end lost 3 bases, and 11 bases lay between the germline ends. The CDR3 loop spans 14 amino acids. As concerns this clone: Its antigen remains unidentified. Other DNA sequences of this sample code for an identical CDR3.

Study-wide findings and caveats: According to a later analysis, donors in an Asian-associated ancestry cluster reportedly had fewer N-insertions than the approximately 720-donor mean.

Primers: 60 Vbeta forward and 13 Jbeta reverse. The assay was immunoSEQ multiplex PCR, and TCRdb's table has in-frame clones only and misses some. In the table there are fewer than 150,000 clones, just under 85% of which are singletons. The specimen was PBMCs. The source is a man aged 35 to 55 in good health and CMV-seropositive. V gene TRBV6-4 combines with J gene TRBJ2-3; the D gene is possibly TRBD2 (6 bases). The CDR3 sequence: CASSALGGTDTQYF. The CDR3 region has the DNA TGTGCCAGCAGTGCCCTGGGGGGAACAGATACGCAGTATTTT.